Each of the 20 T cell receptor beta chains below was sequenced from the same sample in a study of T cells in Graves' hyperthyroidism and ophthalmopathy. RNA transcripts gave rise to amplified TCR beta CDR3 regions. The study used the HTBI primer set for a first-round RT-PCR of the TCR CDR3. TCRdb ran MiXCR on the multiplex PCR reads and lists one entry per CDR3 protein. Seen here are about 99,000 distinct CDR3 sequences, roughly 47% observed once, and the top ten hold about a quarter. Sequencing was performed on blood. The receptors originated from a man aged 40-49 years with Graves' hyperthyroidism.

The CDR3, as DNA: TGTGCCACCAGCAGAGATATTTCCGGGACAGGGGCCAACGTCCTGACTTTC. Translated: CATSRDISGTGANVLTF. The rearrangement joins TRBV15 to TRBJ2-6; TRBD1 might be the D (6 bases). The V end lost 0 bases, the J end lost 4 bases, and 13 bases lay between the germline ends. CDR1 and CDR2 (germline): LNHNV, YYDKDF (reference sequence). The CDR3 consists of 17 residues.

This clonotype was seen repeatedly, ten times or more. The rearrangement links TRBV5-1 to TRBJ2-3; D uncertain. Trimming removed 3 bases from V and 2 bases from J, with 10 bases in between. Germline V gene sequence: CDR1 SGHRS, CDR2 YFSETQ. This CDR3 comprises 14 residues. The CDR3 protein is CASSSDTYTDTQYF. The CDR3 region has the DNA TGCGCCAGCAGCTCTGACACGTACACAGATACGCAGTATTTT.

This rearrangement joins TRBV29-1 to TRBJ2-7; 8 bases match TRBD2. Trimming at V came to 1 base and at J to 6 bases, leaving 2 bases not matched to a gene. Germline CDR1 is SQVTM and CDR2 is ANQGSEA. The CDR3 is made up of 12 amino acids. CDR3 sequence reads: CSVEVAGTEQYF. The CDR3 DNA follows: TGCAGCGTTGAAGTAGCGGGAACCGAGCAGTACTTC.

In this sample, this clonotype turned up many times. The chain employs TRBV5-8 and TRBJ1-2, with TRBD1 matching over 9 bases. Per germline, CDR1 SGHTS and CDR2 YDEGEE. This CDR3 has 15 amino acids. With 8 bases clipped from V and 8 bases from J, the junction kept 16 bases outside the gene matches. The CDR3 region has the DNA TGTGCCAGTGCCAGGAAGCAACAGGGGGCCCAGGGCTACACCTTC. Encoded protein: CASARKQQGAQGYTF. Drawing the rest from reference TRBV5-8 and TRBJ1-2, the complete variable domain is EAGVTQSPTHLIKTRGQQATLRCSPISGHTSVYWYQQALGLGLQFLLWYDEGEERNRGNFPPRFSGRQFPNYSSELNVNALELEDSALYLCASARKQQGAQGYTFGSGTRLTVV.

In the case of this clonotype: A read error may produce the germline difference seen at one junction end. J is TRBJ1-1 and V is TRBV20-1; D perhaps matches TRBD1 (6 bases). Germline lookup yields CDR1 DFQATT and CDR2 SNEGSKA (reference sequence). The CDR3 totals 13 residues. The CDR3: CSAATGLGTEACF. The CDR3 DNA reads TGCAGTGCTGCCACAGGGTTGGGGACTGAAGCTTGCTTT.

This clonotype was seen at least ten times. This rearrangement joins TRBV6-6 to TRBJ1-5, with 7 bases matching TRBD1. There are 15 residues in the CDR3. Germline CDR1 reads MNHNY; CDR2 reads SVGAGI (reference sequence). Trimming cost V 7 bases and J 4 bases; bases outside gene matches: 10. The CDR3: CASTDGQVGNQPQHF. For the CDR3, the DNA is TGTGCCAGCACCGACGGACAGGTGGGAAATCAGCCCCAGCATTTT.

The CDR3 coding sequence is TGTGCCAGCAGGCCTCCTAGCGGAGGCTACAATGAGCAGTTCTTC. This gives the protein CASRPPSGGYNEQFF. The V call is TRBV2, the J call TRBJ2-1; 7 positions match TRBD2. Germline V gene lookup returns CDR1 SNHLY and CDR2 FYNNEI. CDR3 size: 15 residues. Germline trimming cut 6 bases from V and 3 bases from J; bases unmatched to any gene: 8.

This clonotype was found many times. This chain links TRBV19 with TRBJ1-2; 9 nucleotides align to TRBD1. Germline V gives CDR1 LNHDA, CDR2 SQIVND (reference sequence). The V segment lost 4 bases and the J segment 8 bases; nucleotides outside the gene matches: 8. CDR3 length: 14 residues. The CDR3: CASSNGGQGHGYTF. CDR3 DNA: TGTGCCAGTAGTAACGGGGGACAGGGCCACGGCTACACCTTC. Full variable domain (rest looked up from reference TRBV19 and TRBJ1-2): DGGITQSPKYLFRKEGQNVTLSCEQNLNHDAMYWYRQDPGQGLRLIYYSQIVNDFQKGDIAEGYSVSREKKESFPLTVTSAQKNPTAFYLCASSNGGQGHGYTFGSGTRLTVV.

This clonotype appeared a single time. The rearrangement joins TRBV25-1 to TRBJ1-6; 8 positions match TRBD1. Per germline, CDR1 MGHDK and CDR2 SYGVNS. CDR3 length: 17 amino acids. J lost 9 bases, V lost 5 bases, and 15 bases had no gene match. CDR3 sequence: CASSTSGTGDVSSPLHF. The CDR3 coding sequence is TGTGCCAGCAGTACCTCCGGGACAGGCGACGTGAGTTCACCCCTCCACTTT.

This clonotype was found many times. CDR3 sequence (DNA): TGTGCCAGCATCCCCGACAGGGACCAGCCCCAGCATTTT. This encodes CASIPDRDQPQHF. V and J are TRBV2 and TRBJ1-5, with 7 positions matching TRBD1. V shed 7 bases and J 7 bases; nucleotides not matched to a gene: 7. Germline CDR1 and CDR2: SNHLY and FYNNEI. The CDR3 contains 13 residues.

The rearrangement links TRBV28 to TRBJ2-7, with TRBD2 as a possible D gene (6 bases). Trimming removed 5 bases from V and 3 bases from J, with 20 bases in between. CDR3 length equals 16 residues. Germline assignment: CDR1 MDHEN and CDR2 SYDVKM. CDR3 sequence (DNA): TGTGCCAGCAGTCCTCTTAAGGGCCAGCGGGTCTACGAGCAGTACTTC. It specifies CASSPLKGQRVYEQYF. The full variable domain, its missing parts supplied by reference TRBV28 and TRBJ2-7, is DVKVTQSSRYLVKRTGEKVFLECVQDMDHENMFWYRQDPGLGLRLIYFSYDVKMKEKGDIPEGYSVSREKKERFSLILESASTNQTSMYLCASSPLKGQRVYEQYFGPGTRLTVT.

This clonotype has a count of ten or more. CDR3 DNA: TGTGCCAGCAGTGGCGCCGGGCCTACAGGGCCCAATCAGCCCCAGCATTTT. Amino acid sequence: CASSGAGPTGPNQPQHF. The chain employs TRBV2 and TRBJ1-5; tentatively, D is TRBD1 (6 bases). Germline V gene data show CDR1 as SNHLY and CDR2 as FYNNEI. Trimming cost V 4 bases and J 3 bases, with 19 bases left between them. The CDR3 sequence is 17 residues long.

This clonotype was recorded many times. The CDR3 is CASSVERTRGLDTQYF. The CDR3 DNA sequence: TGTGCCAGCAGCGTAGAAAGGACCCGGGGCCTGGATACGCAGTATTTT. The rearrangement links TRBV9 to TRBJ2-3; the D gene could be TRBD1 or TRBD2 (5 bases each). V was clipped by 0 bases and J by 6 bases, with 17 bases between them. The CDR3 runs to 16 residues. CDR1 SGDLS and CDR2 YYNGEE come from the germline V gene.

The chain couples TRBV5-4 to TRBJ2-7, with TRBD1 identical over 9 bases. Germline V gene sequence: CDR1 SGHNT, CDR2 YYREEE (reference sequence). CDR3 size: 16 residues. Trimming took 0 bases from V and 7 from J; bases not matched to a gene: 11. CDR3 region: CASSLVLGTGKWEQYF. The CDR3 DNA follows: TGTGCCAGCAGCTTGGTGCTCGGGACAGGGAAGTGGGAGCAGTACTTC.

V usage is TRBV15 and J usage is TRBJ2-2, with D perhaps matching TRBD1 (6 bases). This CDR3 comprises 16 residues. The V gene's germline CDR1 is LNHNV and CDR2 YYDKDF (reference sequence). V was pared by 0 bases and J by 8 bases, with 16 bases between. The CDR3 DNA reads TGTGCCACCAGCAGAGAGGGACATACCCCCGCGGGGGAGCTGTTTTTT. Protein product: CATSREGHTPAGELFF.

Comments on this clonotype: A read error is likely, as this CDR3 ends without the conserved phenylalanine or tryptophan. The chain is built from TRBV13 and TRBJ1-1, with TRBD1 as a possible D gene (6 bases). CDR1 is PRHDT and CDR2 is FYEKMQ in the germline V gene (reference sequence). CDR3 length equals 19 residues. With 6 bases removed from V and 0 bases from J, the gap between germline ends came to 26 bases. For the CDR3, the DNA is TGTGCCAGCAGTCCTAGGGGGGCCGATCCCGATGTACTGAACACTGAAGCTTTCTTG. Protein sequence: CASSPRGADPDVLNTEAFL.

This clonotype was counted many times. This chain links TRBV5-1 with TRBJ2-7; D remains unclear. CDR1 and CDR2 (germline): SGHRS, YFSETQ. The CDR3 extends over 14 amino acids. V lost 2 bases to trimming and J lost 3 bases, with 12 bases between them. CDR3 protein: CASSLQTDRYEQYF. CDR3 sequence (DNA): TGCGCCAGCAGCTTACAGACGGACCGCTACGAGCAGTACTTC.

Points on this clonotype: A much more abundant neighbour one base away suggests this may be a read error. This chain uses TRBV6-5 with TRBJ2-2, with a weak D call TRBD1 (7 bases). Germline CDR1 reads MNHEY; CDR2 reads SVGAGI. This CDR3 is 15 amino acids long. CDR3 DNA sequence: TGTGCCAGCAGTTGGACAGGAGGGAACACCGGGGGGCTGTTTTTT. Translated: CASSWTGGNTGGLFF.

The chain uses TRBV6-1 and TRBJ1-1; no definite D call. The CDR3 sequence is 13 residues long. Germline CDR1 and CDR2: MNHNS and SASEGT. V dropped 8 bases and J dropped 0 bases, with 10 bases sitting between them. This CDR3 is CASLQSMNTEAFF. For the CDR3, the DNA is TGTGCCAGCCTACAGAGCATGAACACTGAAGCTTTCTTT.

J is TRBJ1-2 and V is TRBV29-1, with D unclear. V was cut by 8 bases and J by 3 bases, with 13 bases left in between. Germline V gives CDR1 SQVTM, CDR2 ANQGSEA. The CDR3 has 12 amino acids. This CDR3 is CSSVAEHYGYTF. The CDR3 region has the DNA TGCAGCAGCGTTGCAGAGCACTATGGCTACACCTTC. The complete variable domain, with remaining parts taken from reference TRBV29-1 and TRBJ1-2, reads SAVISQKPSRDICQRGTSLTIQCQVDSQVTMMFWYRQQPGQSLTLIATANQGSEATYESGFVIDKFPISRPNLTFSTLTVSNMSPEDSSIYLCSSVAEHYGYTFGSGTRLTVV.